The 30 T cell receptor beta chains below all came from one sample that was sequenced in a study of OX40 agonist ivuxolimab in advanced cancers. Measured with immunoSEQ multiplex PCR; TCRdb has only the in-frame clones, and not every one. This sample carries about 75,000 clones, 90% of them seen once, and the ten largest clones take roughly 0.37%. The sample consisted of CD4+ or CD8+ T cells sorted from blood, taken in a trial of the OX40 agonist ivuxolimab. These receptors were obtained from an adult with an advanced solid tumor such as melanoma, head and neck, liver or kidney cancer.

The chain has TRBV9 and TRBJ1-1; D is perhaps TRBD1 (6 bases). This CDR3 spans 14 amino acids. CDR1 and CDR2 from the germline V gene are SGDLS and YYNGEE. V was trimmed by 6 bases and J by 1 base, leaving 13 bases between them. The CDR3 DNA reads as TGTGCCAGCAAGGCAGGGGAAGCGAACACTGAAGCTTTCTTT. It encodes CASKAGEANTEAFF.

This clone was counted once. Other nucleotide sequences from this sample produce the same CDR3. This rearrangement joins TRBV18 to TRBJ2-3; no clear D gene. Trimming removed 1 base at V and 3 bases at J, with 5 bases between. Per the germline V gene, CDR1 is KGHSH and CDR2 is LQKENI. The CDR3 length is 13 residues. The CDR3 bases are TGTGCCAGCTCACCACGGTTGACAGATACGCAGTATTTT. It yields the protein CASSPRLTDTQYF.

V gene TRBV5-1 combines with J gene TRBJ2-3; TRBD2 matches 9 bases. CDR3 length: 17 residues. CDR1 is SGHRS, CDR2 YFSETQ, per germline. J was trimmed by 0 bases and V by 0 bases; bases with no gene match: 5. CDR3 region: CASSLGPSGASTDTQYF. For the CDR3, the DNA is TGCGCCAGCAGCTTGGGTCCTAGCGGGGCGAGCACAGATACGCAGTATTTT.

This clone was found once. V and J are TRBV30 and TRBJ1-5; D ambiguous. Germline CDR1 GTSNPN, CDR2 SVGIG (reference sequence). V dropped 1 base and J dropped 0 bases, with 10 bases sitting between them. The CDR3 loop spans 15 amino acids. CDR3 sequence: CAWSGVAYSNQPQHF. CDR3 bases: TGTGCCTGGAGTGGAGTGGCTTATAGCAATCAGCCCCAGCATTTT.

V gene TRBV5-1 combines with J gene TRBJ1-1, with TRBD1 matching over 8 bases. Germline-derived CDR1 and CDR2 are SGHRS and YFSETQ. The CDR3 has 14 amino acids. V was clipped by 4 bases and J by 6 bases; unmatched bases: 8. Written as DNA, the CDR3 is TGCGCCAGCAGCCCGTCTCAGGGGGCCCCTGAAGCTTTCTTT. Amino acids: CASSPSQGAPEAFF.

This clone was seen once. The chain recombines TRBV27 with TRBJ2-3; D gene ambiguous. Between the trimmed V and J ends, which lost 1 base and 0 bases, there was a span of 5 bases. This CDR3 is 14 amino acids long. Germline-derived CDR1 and CDR2 are MNHEY and SMNVEV (reference sequence). Here the CDR3 DNA reads TGTGCCAGCAGTTTATTTCAGAGCACAGATACGCAGTATTTT. It encodes CASSLFQSTDTQYF.

This chain joins TRBV5-1 and TRBJ2-7; D ambiguous. This CDR3 is 14 amino acids long. CDR1 SGHRS and CDR2 YFSETQ come from the germline V gene. V was shortened by 0 bases and J by 1 base, with 8 bases between the two germline ends. For the CDR3, the DNA is TGCGCCAGCAGCTTGGGCACCTCGTCCTACGAGCAGTACTTC. This gives the protein CASSLGTSSYEQYF.

This clone was detected once. This chain uses TRBV5-1 with TRBJ2-7; 8 bases agree with TRBD1. The CDR3 contains 17 residues. Trimming at V came to 0 bases and at J to 2 bases, leaving 10 bases not matched to a gene. From germline, CDR1 is SGHRS and CDR2 YFSETQ. CDR3 region: CASSLGQGAGPPYEQYF. The CDR3 region has the DNA TGCGCCAGCAGCTTGGGTCAGGGGGCGGGTCCTCCCTACGAGCAGTACTTC.

The chain is built from TRBV11-3 and TRBJ2-7, with TRBD2 matching over 7 bases. With 5 bases clipped from V and 6 bases from J, the junction kept 4 bases outside the gene matches. This CDR3 has 12 residues. CDR1 SGHNT and CDR2 YENEEA come from the germline V gene. CDR3 coding DNA: TGTGCCAGCAGCCCCGGACTAGGCGAGCAGTACTTC. Its protein product is CASSPGLGEQYF. The complete variable domain, with remaining parts taken from reference TRBV11-3 and TRBJ2-7, reads EAGVVQSPRYKIIEKKQPVAFWCNPISGHNTLYWYLQNLGQGPELLIRYENEEAVDDSQLPKDRFSAERLKGVDSTLKIQPAELGDSAVYLCASSPGLGEQYFGPGTRLTVT.

This clone appeared once. Other DNA sequences from this sample encode an identical CDR3 as well. The genes are TRBV5-1 and TRBJ1-1, with 8 positions matching TRBD1. Trimming cost V 1 base and J 0 bases; bases outside gene matches: 2. The CDR3 covers 15 residues. The germline gives CDR1 SGHRS, CDR2 YFSETQ. The CDR3: CASSLTGGLNTEAFF. The CDR3 DNA is TGCGCCAGCAGCTTGACAGGGGGTTTGAACACTGAAGCTTTCTTT.

The rearrangement uses TRBV29-1 and TRBJ1-1; D gene ambiguous. The CDR3 extends over 13 amino acids. Trimming took off 3 bases at V and 0 bases at J, with 8 bases between the two ends. CDR1 and CDR2 from the germline V gene are SQVTM and ANQGSEA. CDR3 DNA: TGCAGCGTTGAGCGGCAGATGAACACTGAAGCTTTCTTT. Its translation is CSVERQMNTEAFF.

The rearrangement uses TRBV28 and TRBJ1-1, with D uncertain. Per the germline V gene, CDR1 is MDHEN and CDR2 is SYDVKM. This CDR3 is built from 14 residues. V was trimmed by 3 bases and J by 4 bases, leaving 12 bases between them. CDR3 residues: CASSFKNGVTEAFF. The CDR3 DNA follows: TGTGCCAGCAGTTTTAAAAACGGGGTCACTGAAGCTTTCTTT.

This clone was seen only a few times. CDR3: CASSPPGGYGYTF. For the CDR3, the DNA is TGTGCCAGCAGCCCACCGGGGGGCTATGGCTACACCTTC. This sequence joins TRBV7-2 and TRBJ1-2; D is perhaps TRBD1 (5 bases). The germline CDR1 and CDR2 sequences are SGHTA and FQGNSA. The CDR3 contains 13 residues. Between the trimmed V and J ends, which lost 5 bases and 4 bases, there was a span of 11 bases.

The rearrangement joins TRBV30 to TRBJ2-5, with D possibly matching TRBD2 (6 bases). CDR1 GTSNPN and CDR2 SVGIG come from the germline V gene (reference sequence). This CDR3 has 12 residues. V lost 1 base and J 5 bases, leaving 8 bases between the germline ends. This chain's CDR3 is CAWSAAGETQYF. For the CDR3, the DNA is TGTGCCTGGAGTGCCGCGGGGGAGACCCAGTACTTC.

The V gene is TRBV25-1, the J gene TRBJ2-3; 9 bases agree with TRBD1. This CDR3 comprises 12 residues. With 11 bases clipped from V and 4 bases from J, the junction kept 4 bases outside the gene matches. Germline loops: CDR1 MGHDK, CDR2 SYGVNS. CDR3 sequence: CAGGDRADTQYF. CDR3 coding DNA: TGTGCCGGAGGGGACAGGGCAGATACGCAGTATTTT.

The chain is built from TRBV7-3 and TRBJ2-3, with TRBD1 matching 10 bases. The CDR3 is 15 residues long. V was clipped by 2 bases and J by 3 bases; unmatched bases: 2. Germline values: CDR1 SGHTA, CDR2 FQGTGA. CDR3 coding DNA: TGTGCCAGCAGCTTAGGACAGGGGGAGACAGATACGCAGTATTTT. Translation: CASSLGQGETDTQYF.

The chain couples TRBV6-5 to TRBJ2-1; D might be TRBD1 (5 bases). V was shortened by 6 bases and J by 8 bases, with 17 bases between the two germline ends. This CDR3 has 14 amino acids. Germline CDR1 reads MNHEY; CDR2 reads SVGAGI. The CDR3 sequence is CASRSQGVSYEQFF. The CDR3 DNA follows: TGTGCCAGCAGGTCTCAAGGGGTTAGCTATGAGCAGTTCTTC.

V and J are TRBV25-1 and TRBJ1-2; D is undetermined. The CDR3 has 13 residues. CDR1 MGHDK and CDR2 SYGVNS come from the germline V gene. V was cut by 8 bases and J by 2 bases, with 12 bases left in between. CDR3 DNA: TGTGCCAGCTCTAAGGACCGGAACTATGGCTACACCTTC. It encodes CASSKDRNYGYTF.

In its sample, this clone was seen once. V is TRBV7-2 and J is TRBJ2-2; no clear D gene. This CDR3 comprises 12 residues. Germline CDR1 and CDR2: SGHTA and FQGNSA. V lost 5 bases to trimming and J lost 6 bases, with 7 bases between them. The DNA for the CDR3 is TGTGCCAGCAGCCCCCCCGCCGGGGAGCTGTTTTTT. It yields the protein CASSPPAGELFF. Together with reference TRBV7-2 and TRBJ2-2, the CDR3 gives the full variable domain: GAGVSQSPSNKVTEKGKDVELRCDPISGHTALYWYRQSLGQGLEFLIYFQGNSAPDKSGLPSDRFSAERTGGSVSTLTIQRTQQEDSAVYLCASSPPAGELFFGEGSRLTVL.

The chain combines TRBV10-3 with TRBJ2-5, with D uncertain. Deletions cut 0 bases from V and 3 bases from J, with 11 bases between. CDR1 and CDR2 from the germline V gene are ENHRY and SYGVKD. The length of the CDR3 is 15 residues. This CDR3 is CAISESTTGKETQYF. DNA of the CDR3: TGTGCCATCAGTGAGTCCACGACTGGTAAAGAGACCCAGTACTTC.

The V call is TRBV5-8, the J call TRBJ2-5, with 16 bases lining up with TRBD2. V gave up 5 bases and J gave up 2 bases; unmatched junction bases: 6. Germline V gene lookup returns CDR1 SGHTS and CDR2 YDEGEE. The CDR3 extends over 17 amino acids. The CDR3 coding sequence is TGTGCCAGCAGTTCCGGGACTAGCGGGGGGGCACAAGAGACCCAGTACTTC. Translating it yields CASSSGTSGGAQETQYF.

The chain joins TRBV4-1 to TRBJ2-7, with 10 bases matching TRBD2. Unmatched junction bases numbered 8, after V lost 3 bases and J lost 0 bases. The CDR3 spans 17 residues. Per the germline V gene, CDR1 is MGHRA and CDR2 is YSYEKL. The CDR3 spells CASSQAGLAVSSYEQYF. CDR3 bases: TGCGCCAGCAGCCAGGCCGGACTAGCGGTAAGCTCCTACGAGCAGTACTTC.

CDR3 amino acids: CASSPYGQPNNEQFF. In DNA form, the CDR3 reads TGTGCCAGCAGTCCATATGGACAGCCCAACAATGAGCAGTTCTTC. This sequence joins TRBV6-1 and TRBJ2-1; tentative D call: TRBD1 (6 bases). CDR3 size: 15 residues. The V end was cut by 5 bases, the J end by 5 bases, with 16 bases between. CDR1 is MNHNS, CDR2 SASEGT, per germline.

The chain employs TRBV19 and TRBJ1-1; D is perhaps TRBD1 (6 bases). V dropped 0 bases and J dropped 3 bases, with 11 bases sitting between them. In germline, CDR1 is LNHDA, CDR2 SQIVND (reference sequence). The CDR3 has 15 amino acids. The CDR3 DNA reads as TGTGCCAGTAGTATAGACGAGGGACACCACACTGAAGCTTTCTTT. Its protein is CASSIDEGHHTEAFF.

This chain uses TRBV15 with TRBJ1-3; no definite D call. Germline V gene data show CDR1 as LNHNV and CDR2 as YYDKDF (reference sequence). V was cut by 1 base and J by 0 bases, with 13 bases left in between. The CDR3 totals 17 residues. CDR3 loop: CATSRVGKSLSGNTIYF. The CDR3 coding sequence is TGTGCCACCAGCAGAGTGGGGAAGTCCCTCTCTGGAAACACCATATATTTT.

V usage is TRBV28 and J usage is TRBJ1-2, with D perhaps matching TRBD1 (5 bases). Germline V gene lookup returns CDR1 MDHEN and CDR2 SYDVKM. The CDR3 is 12 amino acids. The V gene lost 2 bases and the J gene lost 5 bases, with 6 bases spanning the gap. The CDR3 DNA is TGTGCCAGCAGTTTACGACAGTATGGCTACACCTTC. It translates to CASSLRQYGYTF.

This clone was counted between two and nine times. The gene calls are TRBV30 and TRBJ2-7; D remains ambiguous. V was trimmed by 2 bases and J by 6 bases, leaving 8 bases between them. This CDR3 contains 11 residues. Germline V gene sequence: CDR1 GTSNPN, CDR2 SVGIG (reference sequence). This CDR3 reads CAWSRPPEQYF. CDR3 nucleotides: TGTGCCTGGAGTCGACCCCCCGAGCAGTACTTC.

Only a few counts were recorded for this clone. This chain connects TRBV6-1 to TRBJ1-6; tentatively, D is TRBD1 (5 bases). Trimming left V 2 bases short and J 11 bases short, with 7 bases between. CDR3 length: 12 amino acids. The germline V gene encodes CDR1 MNHNS and CDR2 SASEGT. CDR3 residues: CASSEKGPPLHF. The CDR3 DNA is TGTGCCAGCAGTGAAAAGGGGCCACCCCTCCACTTT.

V and J are TRBV6-5 and TRBJ2-1, with 8 nucleotides matching TRBD2. Trimming removed 7 bases from V and 8 bases from J; junction bases left unmatched: 10. Germline V gene data show CDR1 as MNHEY and CDR2 as SVGAGI. The CDR3 has 14 amino acids. CDR3 DNA: TGTGCCAGCACCCGGGGGGGCGCGTTGCATGAGCAGTTCTTC. It encodes CASTRGGALHEQFF.

V gene TRBV28 combines with J gene TRBJ1-1, with a weak D call TRBD1 (6 bases). Trimming left V 2 bases short and J 9 bases short, with 10 bases between. The germline V gene encodes CDR1 MDHEN and CDR2 SYDVKM. The CDR3 is made up of 12 amino acids. The CDR3 loop is CASSLGDNKAFF. The CDR3 region has the DNA TGTGCCAGCAGTTTAGGGGACAATAAAGCTTTCTTT.